These 17 T cell receptor beta chains were sequenced from one sample in a study of T-cell reconstitution after alpha-beta-depleted transplantation in children. This sample's TCRbeta library carried unique molecular identifier barcodes. TCRdb re-called the PCR reads through MiXCR, storing one row per CDR3 protein. This sample has 250,000 to 400,000 distinct CDR3 sequences, with 20% to 30% found just once. Here the sequenced sample was PBMCs, mostly from graft donor cells, taken 180 days after TCRalphabeta/CD19-depleted stem cell transplant. These receptors originate from a male patient between 5 and 17 years old who had a stem cell transplant for acute lymphoblastic leukemia, so the T cells may come from the graft donor.

The chain uses TRBV7-8 and TRBJ1-1, with 7 bases aligning to TRBD1. V trimming: 1 base; J trimming: 3 bases; junction bases outside the gene matches: 5. Germline CDR1 reads SGHVS; CDR2 reads FQNEAQ. This CDR3 comprises 15 residues. The CDR3 DNA sequence: TGTGCCAGCAGCTTAGAAACAGGGGCGGACACTGAAGCTTTCTTT. Protein sequence: CASSLETGADTEAFF.

This chain joins TRBV7-9 and TRBJ1-1; unclear D gene. Between the trimmed V and J ends, which lost 5 bases and 5 bases, there was a span of 18 bases. Germline V gene data show CDR1 as SEHNR and CDR2 as FQNEAQ (reference sequence). This CDR3 region has 15 residues. DNA of the CDR3: TGTGCCAGCAGCGCTACGACTCACTGGGGAACTGAAGCTTTCTTT. As protein: CASSATTHWGTEAFF.

A few counts support this clonotype. The chain uses TRBV27 and TRBJ1-5; 7 bases match TRBD1. Per the germline V gene, CDR1 is MNHEY and CDR2 is SMNVEV (reference sequence). The CDR3 extends over 14 amino acids. With V trimmed by 6 bases and J by 6 bases, 8 bases remained unmatched. The CDR3 reads CASSEGGTVQPQHF. DNA for the CDR3: TGTGCCAGCAGCGAAGGGGGCACGGTTCAGCCCCAGCATTTT.

The chain combines TRBV27 with TRBJ2-3, with unresolved D. The germline CDR1 and CDR2 sequences are MNHEY and SMNVEV (reference sequence). The CDR3 runs to 15 residues. Trimming stripped 2 bases from V and 0 bases from J, with 9 bases between. DNA for the CDR3: TGTGCCAGCAGTTTAGCACACCTTAGCACAGATACGCAGTATTTT. Its protein is CASSLAHLSTDTQYF.

The chain combines TRBV5-1 with TRBJ2-7; 9 nucleotides agree with TRBD2. The CDR3 loop spans 18 amino acids. V dropped 4 bases and J dropped 2; count of bases not matched to a gene: 16. Germline CDR1 SGHRS, CDR2 YFSETQ. The CDR3 loop reads CASSPRGSGRAQTYEQYF. For the CDR3, the DNA is TGCGCCAGCAGCCCCCGAGGTAGCGGGAGAGCTCAAACCTACGAGCAGTACTTC.

This clonotype was seen more than once but under ten times. The chain uses TRBV7-9 and TRBJ1-4; 7 bases are shared with TRBD1. Germline lookup yields CDR1 SEHNR and CDR2 FQNEAQ (reference sequence). CDR3 length: 14 amino acids. V shed 5 bases and J 6 bases; nucleotides not matched to a gene: 6. This chain's CDR3 is CASSMTGLDEKLFF. CDR3 DNA sequence: TGTGCCAGCAGCATGACAGGGTTGGATGAAAAACTGTTTTTT.

The CDR3 spells CATSDLKGSSPLHF. In DNA form, the CDR3 reads TGTGCCACCAGTGATTTGAAGGGGAGTTCACCCCTCCACTTT. V usage is TRBV24-1 and J usage is TRBJ1-6; D may be TRBD1 (5 bases). The germline CDR1 and CDR2 sequences are KGHDR and SFDVKD. The CDR3 runs 14 residues. V lost 0 bases to trimming and J lost 9 bases, with 8 bases between them.

This chain links TRBV2 with TRBJ2-1, with D unresolved. The CDR3 runs to 13 residues. V gave up 4 bases and J gave up 2 bases, with 6 bases separating them. In germline, CDR1 is SNHLY, CDR2 FYNNEI. CDR3 region: CASSGLAYNEQFF. For the CDR3, the DNA is TGTGCCAGCAGTGGGCTAGCCTACAATGAGCAGTTCTTC.

This clonotype was observed a few times. The gene calls are TRBV10-2 and TRBJ2-7; 12 positions match TRBD1. The CDR3 length is 17 residues. Germline lookup yields CDR1 WSHSY and CDR2 SAAADI. V shed 2 bases and J 5 bases; nucleotides not matched to a gene: 10. CDR3 in amino acids: CASSEQQPGQGAHEQYF. In nucleotides, the CDR3 is TGCGCCAGCAGTGAGCAGCAACCGGGACAGGGGGCTCACGAGCAGTACTTC.

The gene calls are TRBV7-9 and TRBJ1-6; 7 positions agree with TRBD1. V lost 2 bases, J lost 7 bases, and 11 bases stayed unmatched. Germline lookup yields CDR1 SEHNR and CDR2 FQNEAQ (reference sequence). The CDR3 runs 17 residues. CDR3 sequence (DNA): TGTGCCAGCAGCTTAAATAGGGGCACAGGGGAGAATTCACCCCTCCACTTT. This sequence encodes CASSLNRGTGENSPLHF.

The genes are TRBV11-2 and TRBJ1-2; no definite D call. V dropped 2 bases and J dropped 2 bases, with 9 bases sitting between them. This CDR3 spans 14 amino acids. CDR1 is SGHAT, CDR2 FQNNGV, per germline. CDR3 nucleotides: TGTGCCAGCAGCTTACTGCCCAAAAACTATGGCTACACCTTC. It translates to CASSLLPKNYGYTF.

The chain combines TRBV7-8 with TRBJ2-3; D gene ambiguous. The CDR3 length is 14 residues. Between the trimmed V and J ends, which lost 1 base and 5 bases, there was a span of 10 bases. From germline, CDR1 is SGHVS and CDR2 FQNEAQ. CDR3 loop: CASSLVIGQDTQYF. The DNA of the CDR3 is TGTGCCAGCAGCTTAGTCATCGGGCAAGATACGCAGTATTTT.

This clonotype came up a few times. This chain joins TRBV20-1 and TRBJ2-7, with TRBD2 matching over 9 bases. With 2 bases clipped from V and 6 bases from J, the junction kept 8 bases outside the gene matches. The CDR3 contains 14 residues. Germline CDR1 reads DFQATT; CDR2 reads SNEGSKA (reference sequence). This CDR3 is CSARSSGRKGEQYF. Written as DNA, the CDR3 is TGCAGTGCTAGAAGTAGCGGGAGAAAAGGCGAGCAGTACTTC.

This rearrangement joins TRBV5-6 to TRBJ1-1, with 11 bases identical to TRBD1. V shed 0 bases and J 7 bases; nucleotides not matched to a gene: 8. The CDR3 contains 16 residues. CDR1 is SGHDT, CDR2 YYEEEE, per germline. In DNA form, the CDR3 reads TGTGCCAGCAGCTTGGCTGTGGACAGGGGGCAAGTTGAAGCTTTCTTT. Translation gives CASSLAVDRGQVEAFF.

J is TRBJ2-1 and V is TRBV20-1; TRBD2 aligns across 7 bases. Trimming cost V 0 bases and J 0 bases; bases outside gene matches: 2. The CDR3 has 15 residues. Germline assignment: CDR1 DFQATT and CDR2 SNEGSKA (reference sequence). CDR3 amino acids: CSARDIAGSYNEQFF. CDR3 nucleotide sequence: TGCAGTGCTAGAGACATAGCGGGCTCCTACAATGAGCAGTTCTTC.

The V call is TRBV5-1, the J call TRBJ2-3, with D tentatively TRBD1 (6 bases). Trimming left V 5 bases short and J 3 bases short, with 13 bases between. Germline loops: CDR1 SGHRS, CDR2 YFSETQ. This CDR3 has 14 residues. CDR3 region: CASSIQGRTDTQYF. CDR3 DNA: TGCGCCAGCAGTATACAGGGACGGACAGATACGCAGTATTTT.

J is TRBJ2-1 and V is TRBV5-8; 8 nucleotides line up with TRBD2. This CDR3 is 13 amino acids long. V lost 6 bases to trimming and J lost 8 bases; unmatched junction nucleotides: 7. Germline lookup yields CDR1 SGHTS and CDR2 YDEGEE. The CDR3 region has the DNA TGTGCCAGCAATGAGCGGGAGTGGGATGAGCAGTTCTTC. The encoded protein is CASNEREWDEQFF.